What follows are 10 T cell receptor beta chains derived from one specimen sequenced in a study of Ad26.COV2.S vaccination and SARS-CoV-2 variants. Treatment here: roughly 20 received Ad26.COV2.S at low or high dose, single or two shots; a few received placebo; per-sample allocation not given. Following the first vaccine or placebo injection, samples were taken on day 63. Only in-frame clones appear in the TCRdb table, and some are missing; sequencing was by immunoSEQ multiplex PCR. The table shows hundreds of thousands of clones, with about 88% occurring only once. The specimen was peripheral blood, collected in a trial of Ad26.COV2.S vaccine versus placebo. These TCRs come from a person between 18 and 60 years old who received the Ad26.COV2.S COVID-19 vaccine or a placebo.

The CDR3 region is CASQSRKGASTDTQYF. The CDR3 bases are TGCGCCAGCCAATCACGGAAGGGGGCGAGCACAGATACGCAGTATTTT. V and J are TRBV5-1 and TRBJ2-3; 7 bases line up with TRBD1. V trimming: 7 bases; J trimming: 0 bases; junction bases outside the gene matches: 11. The V gene's germline CDR1 is SGHRS and CDR2 YFSETQ. The CDR3 totals 16 residues.

This clone was picked up a small number of times. The rearrangement links TRBV5-1 to TRBJ1-6, with D perhaps TRBD1 (5 bases). CDR1 and CDR2 from the germline V gene are SGHRS and YFSETQ. CDR3 length equals 13 residues. The V end was cut by 1 base, the J end by 11 bases, with 10 bases between. CDR3 sequence (DNA): TGCGCCAGCAGCTTGCTAGGGGAAACACCCCTCCACTTT. Amino acids: CASSLLGETPLHF.

This clone has only one observation. The chain has TRBV18 and TRBJ1-1; D might be TRBD1 (6 bases). Germline CDR1 is KGHSH and CDR2 is LQKENI. The CDR3 extends over 16 amino acids. V was shortened by 2 bases and J by 5 bases, with 18 bases between the two germline ends. The CDR3 here is CASSPKDGGRGTEAFF. For the CDR3, the DNA is TGTGCCAGCTCACCAAAGGACGGGGGGCGGGGTACTGAAGCTTTCTTT.

The J gene is TRBJ2-1, the V gene TRBV12-5; either TRBD1 or TRBD2 may fit D (5 bases each). The CDR3 sequence is 14 residues long. The germline V gene encodes CDR1 LGHNT and CDR2 FRNRAP. The V end lost 3 bases, the J end lost 9 bases, and 15 bases lay between the germline ends. The CDR3: CASGFSRDVGEQFF. For the CDR3, the DNA is TGTGCTAGTGGTTTCTCCCGGGACGTGGGTGAGCAGTTCTTC.

The chain links TRBV25-1 to TRBJ2-1; 9 nucleotides match TRBD2. Germline V gene data show CDR1 as MGHDK and CDR2 as SYGVNS. V lost 4 bases to trimming and J lost 4 bases; unmatched junction nucleotides: 2. The CDR3 runs 14 residues. The CDR3 here is CASSAGLAYNEQFF. The CDR3 DNA is TGTGCCAGCAGTGCCGGACTAGCGTACAATGAGCAGTTCTTC.

The chain links TRBV3-1 (or the pseudogene TRBV3-2) to TRBJ2-6, with a tentative D call TRBD1 (5 bases). Germline CDR1 is LGHDT and CDR2 is YNNKEL (reference sequence). CDR3 length equals 16 residues. Trimming took off 1 base at V and 2 bases at J, with 9 bases between the two ends. CDR3 loop: CASSQVAGTGANVLTF. The CDR3 DNA is TGTGCCAGCAGCCAAGTCGCAGGGACTGGGGCCAACGTCCTGACTTTC.

The chain combines TRBV7-9 with TRBJ1-1, with TRBD1 as a possible D gene (6 bases). Germline V gene data show CDR1 as SEHNR and CDR2 as FQNEAQ (reference sequence). There are 13 residues in the CDR3. V lost 5 bases to trimming and J lost 4 bases, with 11 bases between them. The CDR3 DNA reads as TGTGCCAGCAGCGTGACAGGTCCCACTGAAGCTTTCTTT. Translated: CASSVTGPTEAFF.

The chain recombines TRBV6-5 with TRBJ2-1; perhaps TRBD2 as D (5 bases). The CDR3 spans 14 residues. Trimming removed 8 bases from V and 4 bases from J, with 15 bases in between. Looked up from germline, CDR1 is MNHEY and CDR2 is SVGAGI. DNA for the CDR3: TGTGCCAGCGTCGGATCGAGCGGATACAATGAGCAGTTCTTC. This encodes CASVGSSGYNEQFF.

The CDR3 spells CASSVDAGNFQPQHF. The DNA of the CDR3 is TGTGCCAGCAGCGTAGATGCAGGAAATTTTCAGCCCCAGCATTTT. The chain uses TRBV9 and TRBJ1-5; D unclear. The CDR3 sequence is 15 residues long. CDR1 and CDR2 from the germline V gene are SGDLS and YYNGEE. V lost 0 bases and J 6 bases, leaving 13 bases between the germline ends.

In DNA, the CDR3 is TGTGCCAGCAGCCGACAGAGCGGTATGAGGGTGGGAGAAGAGCAGTTCTTC. It encodes CASSRQSGMRVGEEQFF. The chain links TRBV7-9 to TRBJ2-1, with D perhaps TRBD1 or TRBD2 (5 bases each). The CDR3 contains 17 residues. V lost 5 bases, J lost 10 bases, and 27 bases lay in between. CDR1 and CDR2 (germline): SEHNR, FQNEAQ (reference sequence).